This passage covers 7 T cell receptor beta chains from one sample sequenced in a study of breast tumors, draining lymph nodes, adjacent tissues. Axillary draining lymph nodes of breast cancer patients supplied the node samples. Each CDR3 protein gets one entry after TCRdb re-called the multiplex PCR reads with MiXCR. The sample contains around 150,000 distinct CDR3 sequences, about 30% of which appear only once. Sequencing input: axillary lymph node tissue. The receptors come from a female donor with breast cancer. Some clones in this sample may be carry-over from other donors' samples.

This clonotype was observed at least ten times. This sequence joins TRBV9 and TRBJ2-2; 7 positions agree with TRBD1. Trimming removed 0 bases from V and 4 bases from J; junction bases left unmatched: 9. The CDR3 totals 17 residues. From germline, CDR1 is SGDLS and CDR2 YYNGEE. CDR3 in amino acids: CASSVVAGGTITGELFF. The CDR3, as DNA: TGTGCCAGCAGCGTAGTGGCAGGGGGAACGATCACCGGGGAGCTGTTTTTT.

The J gene is TRBJ2-7, the V gene TRBV5-4, with TRBD1 identical over 7 bases. V shed 4 bases and J 2 bases; nucleotides not matched to a gene: 6. The CDR3 loop spans 14 amino acids. The V gene's germline CDR1 is SGHNT and CDR2 YYREEE (reference sequence). Here the CDR3 DNA reads TGTGCCAGCAGCCCAGGACAGGCCGCCTACGAGCAGTACTTC. Translation: CASSPGQAAYEQYF. Looking up the rest from reference TRBV5-4 and TRBJ2-7 gives the full variable domain: ETGVTQSPTHLIKTRGQQVTLRCSSQSGHNTVSWYQQALGQGPQFIFQYYREEENGRGNFPPRFSGLQFPNYSSELNVNALELDDSALYLCASSPGQAAYEQYFGPGTRLTVT.

This clonotype showed up many times. V is TRBV5-1 and J is TRBJ2-7; D possibly uses TRBD1 or TRBD2 (8 bases each). The CDR3 has 16 residues. Looked up from germline, CDR1 is SGHRS and CDR2 is YFSETQ. Deletions cut 0 bases from V and 12 bases from J, with 25 bases between. The CDR3 nucleotides read TGCGCCAGCAGCTTGGCAAGTAGCGGGACAGGAAACCCGTGGTACTTC. This encodes CASSLASSGTGNPWYF.

This clonotype has ten or more counts. A much more abundant neighbour one base away suggests this may be a read error. The chain is built from TRBV20-1 and TRBJ2-5, with a possible D match to TRBD1 (5 bases). Trimming removed 1 base from V and 7 bases from J, with 16 bases in between. From germline, CDR1 is DFQATT and CDR2 SNEGSKA (reference sequence). The CDR3 loop spans 14 amino acids. CDR3 DNA: TGCAGTGCTAGAGGGACCACTCTTGGGGCGACCCAGTACTTC. Translated: CSARGTTLGATQYF.

Concerning this clonotype: Just one base apart from a much larger clone, this may be a read error. Here the CDR3 reads CASSVVGRDTGEPFF. The DNA of the CDR3 is TGTGCCAGCAGCGTAGTGGGACGGGACACCGGGGAGCCGTTTTTT. The rearrangement links TRBV9 to TRBJ2-2, with a tentative D call TRBD1 (6 bases). This CDR3 is 15 amino acids long. CDR1 and CDR2 from the germline V gene are SGDLS and YYNGEE.

This clonotype has ten or more counts. The chain uses TRBV30 and TRBJ2-4, with a weak D call TRBD2 (5 bases). In germline, CDR1 is GTSNPN, CDR2 SVGIG (reference sequence). The CDR3 is 14 residues long. The V end lost 2 bases, the J end lost 6 bases, and 14 bases lay between the germline ends. The CDR3 nucleotides read TGTGCCTGGAGTTCTTGGGTGCGGGCAAACATTCAGTACTTC. It codes for CAWSSWVRANIQYF.

This clonotype was seen once. The chain has TRBV6-2 or TRBV6-3 and TRBJ2-1; 8 nucleotides match TRBD2. J was trimmed by 4 bases and V by 2 bases; bases with no gene match: 4. Germline loops: CDR1 MNHEY, CDR2 SVGEGT. This CDR3 has 15 residues. This chain's CDR3 is CASSYAGGRYNEQFF. The CDR3 DNA follows: TGTGCCAGCAGTTACGCGGGGGGCCGATACAATGAGCAGTTCTTC.